What follows are 28 T cell receptor beta chains derived from one specimen sequenced in a study of control samples from healthy donors and cancer patients. The table came from immunoSEQ multiplex PCR; TCRdb's copy has only in-frame clones and leaves some out. The sample has some 120,000 clones, roughly 87% seen once. Sequencing input: blood. Receptors were obtained from a man aged 18-30 years in good health.

J is TRBJ2-1 and V is TRBV3-1 (or the pseudogene TRBV3-2); 9 bases align to TRBD2. The CDR3 is made up of 15 amino acids. Trimming cost V 4 bases and J 9 bases; bases outside gene matches: 10. Germline V CDR1 and CDR2: LGHDT, YNNKEL (reference sequence). CDR3 region: CASSPIAGAGGEQFF. CDR3 sequence (DNA): TGTGCCAGCAGCCCTATAGCGGGAGCGGGAGGTGAGCAGTTCTTC.

This clone was seen a single time. This sequence joins TRBV7-3 and TRBJ2-3; 9 bases align to TRBD1. Germline V CDR1 and CDR2: SGHTA, FQGTGA. Trimming took 5 bases from V and 4 from J; bases not matched to a gene: 7. This CDR3 has 15 amino acids. The CDR3 nucleotides read TGTGCCAGCAGCCCCGCCGGGACAGGGCCAGATACGCAGTATTTT. Encoded protein: CASSPAGTGPDTQYF.

The rearrangement uses TRBV5-8 and TRBJ2-3, with TRBD2 identical over 8 bases. The germline CDR1 and CDR2 sequences are SGHTS and YDEGEE. The CDR3 contains 16 residues. The trim removed 4 bases at V and 0 bases at J, leaving 7 bases unmatched. The CDR3 region is CASSTASGRSTDTQYF. The DNA for the CDR3 is TGTGCCAGCAGCACCGCTAGCGGGCGAAGCACAGATACGCAGTATTTT.

This clone showed up many times. This chain uses TRBV6-5 with TRBJ1-2; weak D call: TRBD1 (5 bases). The CDR3 runs to 12 residues. Deletions cut 4 bases from V and 8 bases from J, with 11 bases between. CDR1 and CDR2 (germline): MNHEY, SVGAGI. The CDR3 DNA reads TGTGCCAGCAGTTCGGGGGTAGGGGGCTACACCTTC. It yields the protein CASSSGVGGYTF.

Concerning this clone itself: Compared with germline, one end of the junction differs, possibly owing to a read error. This rearrangement joins TRBV7-7 to TRBJ2-1; D not certain. Germline V lookup: CDR1 SSHAT, CDR2 FNYEAQ (reference sequence). The CDR3 loop spans 13 amino acids. CDR3 bases: TGTGCTAGCAGCGAAGGCTCCTACAATGAGCAGTTCTTC. Its protein product is CASSEGSYNEQFF.

This clone appeared a single time. The genes are TRBV4-1 and TRBJ1-2; D is perhaps TRBD1 (5 bases). The CDR3 extends over 17 amino acids. Germline assignment: CDR1 MGHRA and CDR2 YSYEKL. The ends were cut back, 0 bases at V and 8 bases at J, with 22 bases in the middle. DNA of the CDR3: TGCGCCAGCAGCCAAGATGCGGAAGGGGACGTTTATGACGGCTACACCTTC. It is translated as CASSQDAEGDVYDGYTF.

This chain joins TRBV5-1 and TRBJ2-3, with 12 positions matching TRBD2. V was pared by 4 bases and J by 5 bases, with 8 bases of the junction left unmatched. Germline CDR1 is SGHRS and CDR2 is YFSETQ. This CDR3 comprises 16 residues. CDR3 loop: CASSTRTSGVGDTQYF. The CDR3 bases are TGCGCCAGCAGCACTCGGACTAGCGGGGTGGGAGATACGCAGTATTTT.

The genes are TRBV27 and TRBJ2-7; 10 positions agree with TRBD1. This CDR3 has 16 amino acids. Germline V gene lookup returns CDR1 MNHEY and CDR2 SMNVEV (reference sequence). V trimming: 4 bases; J trimming: 3 bases; junction bases outside the gene matches: 9. DNA of the CDR3: TGTGCCAGCAGTTCCCGGCGGGGACAGGGGTACTACGAGCAGTACTTC. Its protein product is CASSSRRGQGYYEQYF.

V gene TRBV9 combines with J gene TRBJ2-1; 10 nucleotides align to TRBD2. The germline gives CDR1 SGDLS, CDR2 YYNGEE. J was trimmed by 6 bases and V by 0 bases; bases with no gene match: 3. This CDR3 contains 15 residues. The CDR3 reads CASSVEGTSANEQFF. As DNA, the CDR3 is TGTGCCAGCAGCGTAGAGGGGACTAGCGCCAATGAGCAGTTCTTC.

The chain has TRBV6-2 or TRBV6-3 and TRBJ2-7, with D possibly TRBD1 on 6 matching bases. Trimming removed 5 bases at V and 4 bases at J, with 15 bases between. The CDR3 has 14 amino acids. Germline CDR1 MNHEY, CDR2 SVGEGT. CDR3 in amino acids: CASSKEQGWYEQYF. Written as DNA, the CDR3 is TGTGCCAGCAGTAAGGAACAGGGATGGTACGAGCAGTACTTC.

This sequence joins TRBV6-2 or TRBV6-3 and TRBJ2-7; TRBD1 matches at 9 bases. The V gene's germline CDR1 is MNHEY and CDR2 SVGEGT. V was pared by 2 bases and J by 4 bases, with 3 bases of the junction left unmatched. This CDR3 has 14 residues. CDR3 sequence reads: CASSYKQGAYEQYF. The CDR3 nucleotides read TGTGCCAGCAGTTACAAACAGGGGGCTTACGAGCAGTACTTC.

The chain is built from TRBV5-6 and TRBJ2-7, with D tentatively TRBD1 (6 bases). The CDR3 is 15 residues long. With 4 bases removed from V and 4 bases from J, the gap between germline ends came to 18 bases. Per germline, CDR1 SGHDT and CDR2 YYEEEE. DNA for the CDR3: TGTGCCAGCAGCCCGGGACAACACGTTGGTTACGAGCAGTACTTC. Residues: CASSPGQHVGYEQYF.

The J gene is TRBJ1-1, the V gene TRBV6-4; D unresolved. Germline CDR1 is MRHNA and CDR2 is SNTAGT. The CDR3 extends over 13 amino acids. V was shortened by 6 bases and J by 4 bases, with 12 bases between the two germline ends. CDR3 sequence (DNA): TGTGCCAGCAGAACAACGATGAGCACTGAAGCTTTCTTT. It specifies CASRTTMSTEAFF.

The chain joins TRBV10-2 to TRBJ2-7; 8 bases are shared with TRBD2. The CDR3 spans 14 residues. Per the germline V gene, CDR1 is WSHSY and CDR2 is SAAADI. J lost 0 bases, V lost 2 bases, and 0 bases had no gene match. CDR3 amino acids: CASSEGTSSYEQYF. DNA for the CDR3: TGCGCCAGCAGTGAGGGGACTAGCTCCTACGAGCAGTACTTC.

J is TRBJ2-1 and V is TRBV19; 7 nucleotides line up with TRBD2. The CDR3 is 17 amino acids. V lost 1 base, J lost 3 bases, and 9 bases stayed unmatched. Per germline, CDR1 LNHDA and CDR2 SQIVND (reference sequence). CDR3 sequence (DNA): TGTGCCAGTAGTATAGGGGGAGGCGGGAGTCTCTACAATGAGCAGTTCTTC. This gives the protein CASSIGGGGSLYNEQFF.

The V call is TRBV3-1 (or the pseudogene TRBV3-2), the J call TRBJ1-4; 8 bases line up with TRBD1. CDR3 length: 13 residues. The V segment lost 4 bases and the J segment 8 bases; nucleotides outside the gene matches: 3. Germline V gene sequence: CDR1 LGHDT, CDR2 YNNKEL (reference sequence). The CDR3 nucleotides read TGTGCCAGCAGCCTGGGACAGGAAGAAAAACTGTTTTTT. Translation: CASSLGQEEKLFF.

The rearrangement links TRBV19 to TRBJ2-1; 11 nucleotides match TRBD2. The CDR3 contains 13 residues. Per germline, CDR1 LNHDA and CDR2 SQIVND (reference sequence). Trimming removed 6 bases from V and 10 bases from J; junction bases left unmatched: 5. CDR3 protein: CASRLAGAREQFF. CDR3 DNA: TGTGCCAGTAGACTAGCGGGAGCTCGGGAGCAGTTCTTC.

The chain links TRBV19 to TRBJ2-3, with 7 nucleotides matching TRBD2. The J segment lost 6 bases and the V segment lost 7 bases, leaving 19 bases of the junction unmatched. CDR1 LNHDA and CDR2 SQIVND come from the germline V gene (reference sequence). The CDR3 is made up of 17 amino acids. The CDR3 here is CASTDVGGSGRFDTQYF. The CDR3 DNA follows: TGTGCCAGTACAGACGTTGGGGGATCCGGGAGGTTCGATACGCAGTATTTT.

CDR3 in DNA: TGCGCCAGCAGCTCGACAGGGGCGGGTCAGCCCCAGCATTTT. Its translation is CASSSTGAGQPQHF. The rearrangement uses TRBV5-1 and TRBJ1-5; TRBD1 matches at 8 bases. J lost 6 bases, V lost 3 bases, and 5 bases had no gene match. Germline V gives CDR1 SGHRS, CDR2 YFSETQ. CDR3 size: 14 residues.

This clone is a singleton in its sample. The chain employs TRBV7-9 and TRBJ2-3; perhaps D is TRBD1 or TRBD2 (5 bases each). Germline-derived CDR1 and CDR2 are SEHNR and FQNEAQ (reference sequence). The CDR3 runs to 16 residues. The V and J ends lost 1 base and 4 bases respectively, with 15 bases between them. CDR3 coding DNA: TGTGCCAGCAGCTTAGAGGGGTTAGCCGGGGCAGATACGCAGTATTTT. Its protein product is CASSLEGLAGADTQYF.

V is TRBV30 and J is TRBJ1-5; D is possibly TRBD1 (5 bases). The V end lost 4 bases, the J end lost 4 bases, and 11 bases lay between the germline ends. The V gene's germline CDR1 is GTSNPN and CDR2 SVGIG (reference sequence). This CDR3 region has 13 residues. The CDR3 nucleotides are TGTGCCTGGACGCCAGGGAAGAATCAGCCCCAGCATTTT. Translated: CAWTPGKNQPQHF.

J is TRBJ2-2 and V is TRBV2; D is possibly TRBD1 (6 bases). The germline CDR1 and CDR2 sequences are SNHLY and FYNNEI. Trimming took off 1 base at V and 1 base at J, with 10 bases between the two ends. The CDR3 has 16 residues. This chain's CDR3 is CASSEEVTGNTGELFF. The CDR3 DNA follows: TGTGCCAGCAGTGAAGAGGTGACAGGGAACACCGGGGAGCTGTTTTTT.

The chain is built from TRBV7-9 and TRBJ1-1; TRBD1 might be the D (6 bases). The ends were cut back, 1 base at V and 1 base at J, with 10 bases in the middle. Germline V gives CDR1 SEHNR, CDR2 FQNEAQ (reference sequence). CDR3 length: 15 residues. CDR3 nucleotide sequence: TGTGCCAGCAGCTTAGACAGGGTCAAGAACACTGAAGCTTTCTTT. This translates into CASSLDRVKNTEAFF.

J is TRBJ1-5 and V is TRBV28; tentative D call: TRBD1 (5 bases). The CDR3 sequence is 12 residues long. The V and J ends lost 7 bases and 7 bases respectively, with 11 bases between them. Germline loops: CDR1 MDHEN, CDR2 SYDVKM. CDR3 sequence reads: CASNQGGQPQHF. Written as DNA, the CDR3 is TGTGCCAGCAACCAGGGAGGCCAGCCCCAGCATTTT.

This clone has a handful of counts. DNA of the CDR3: TGTGCCATCAGAAAAGGGGGCGACGATCAGCCCCAGCATTTT. Translation gives CAIRKGGDDQPQHF. The rearrangement joins TRBV10-3 to TRBJ1-5, with 7 bases fitting TRBD1. V trimming: 6 bases; J trimming: 5 bases; junction bases outside the gene matches: 7. CDR1 ENHRY and CDR2 SYGVKD come from the germline V gene. The CDR3 runs to 14 residues.

V usage is TRBV6-5 and J usage is TRBJ2-7; D uncertain. The CDR3 has 13 amino acids. The germline gives CDR1 MNHEY, CDR2 SVGAGI. The V end was cut by 7 bases, the J end by 4 bases, with 14 bases between. As DNA, the CDR3 is TGTGCCAGCACCACACTACTTCCGTACGAGCAGTACTTC. Translating gives CASTTLLPYEQYF.

The chain is built from TRBV3-1 (or the pseudogene TRBV3-2) and TRBJ1-1, with D unclear. Trimming removed 2 bases from V and 7 bases from J, with 8 bases in between. Germline loops: CDR1 LGHDT, CDR2 YNNKEL (reference sequence). The CDR3 has 12 residues. CDR3 residues: CASSQQRGEAFF. The CDR3 nucleotides are TGTGCCAGCAGCCAACAAAGAGGTGAAGCTTTCTTT.

Written as DNA, the CDR3 is TGTGCCAGCAGCCCCGGGCGAGGGGCGGGCTACACCTTC. Translating gives CASSPGRGAGYTF. The chain joins TRBV13 to TRBJ1-2, with a possible D match to TRBD1 (5 bases). Germline V gives CDR1 PRHDT, CDR2 FYEKMQ (reference sequence). Trimming took 5 bases from V and 8 from J, leaving 15 bases between them. The CDR3 length is 13 residues.